These 8 T cell receptor beta chains originate from one sample sequenced in a study of blood T cell repertoires in COVID-19. Libraries were prepared by immunoSEQ multiplex PCR; TCRdb keeps only in-frame clonotypes and omits some of them. The table records about 68,000 clones, approximately 88% of them present only once. The sample taken for sequencing was peripheral blood. Receptors originate from a human donor in a cohort sampled during active COVID-19.

This rearrangement joins TRBV30 to TRBJ1-1; the D is unclear. This CDR3 comprises 13 residues. The germline CDR1 and CDR2 sequences are GTSNPN and SVGIG (reference sequence). Trimming removed 2 bases at V and 4 bases at J, with 11 bases between. This chain's CDR3 is CAWSPGGITEAFF. CDR3 sequence (DNA): TGTGCCTGGAGTCCGGGAGGTATCACTGAAGCTTTCTTT.

The chain combines TRBV9 with TRBJ2-1; D unclear. The CDR3 extends over 16 amino acids. Looked up from germline, CDR1 is SGDLS and CDR2 is YYNGEE. Deletions cut 0 bases from V and 5 bases from J, with 15 bases between. The CDR3 reads CASSVATRVINNEQFF. The CDR3 nucleotides are TGTGCCAGCAGCGTAGCTACTCGGGTAATCAACAATGAGCAGTTCTTC.

The V call is TRBV5-8, the J call TRBJ1-5, with a possible D match to TRBD1 (6 bases). V dropped 4 bases and J dropped 6 bases, with 17 bases sitting between them. Germline V CDR1 and CDR2: SGHTS, YDEGEE. CDR3 length equals 15 residues. CDR3 region: CASSTYREKGQPQHF. Written as DNA, the CDR3 is TGTGCCAGCAGCACTTACAGGGAGAAGGGTCAGCCCCAGCATTTT.

This sequence joins TRBV6-5 and TRBJ1-2; D is unclear. Germline CDR1 is MNHEY and CDR2 is SVGAGI. The CDR3 runs 11 residues. With 9 bases removed from V and 2 bases from J, the gap between germline ends came to 7 bases. The CDR3 sequence: CARAKNYGYTF. CDR3 DNA: TGTGCCAGAGCCAAAAACTATGGCTACACCTTC.

This clone was found once. The rearrangement uses TRBV5-1 and TRBJ2-5; D is ambiguous. V gave up 4 bases and J gave up 5 bases, with 15 bases separating them. The CDR3 has 14 residues. Per the germline V gene, CDR1 is SGHRS and CDR2 is YFSETQ. CDR3 coding DNA: TGCGCCAGCAGCGCCACCCCCTCCAGGGAGACCCAGTACTTC. Its protein is CASSATPSRETQYF.

This sequence joins TRBV6-5 and TRBJ2-4; perhaps TRBD2 as D (5 bases). This CDR3 contains 14 residues. Trimming removed 5 bases from V and 5 bases from J, with 13 bases in between. CDR1 and CDR2 (germline): MNHEY, SVGAGI. The CDR3 nucleotides are TGTGCCAGCAGTAAACCGGGAATGCAAAACATTCAGTACTTC. Its protein product is CASSKPGMQNIQYF.

This clone was seen once. The V gene is TRBV19, the J gene TRBJ1-2; D call uncertain. V lost 5 bases, J lost 4 bases, and 5 bases lay in between. Germline CDR1 LNHDA, CDR2 SQIVND (reference sequence). The CDR3 runs to 11 residues. CDR3 region: CASSEAYGYTF. The CDR3 region has the DNA TGTGCCAGTAGTGAGGCCTATGGCTACACCTTC.

V gene TRBV5-4 combines with J gene TRBJ2-3; 10 bases fit TRBD2. The CDR3 contains 16 residues. Losses at the gene ends were 2 bases for V and 3 bases for J; bases not matched to a gene: 6. The V gene's germline CDR1 is SGHNT and CDR2 YYREEE (reference sequence). CDR3 in amino acids: CASSFVAGGSTDTQYF. DNA of the CDR3: TGTGCCAGCAGCTTTGTAGCGGGGGGTAGTACAGATACGCAGTATTTT.